The 3 T cell receptor beta chains below come from one sample, sequenced in a study of blood T cell repertoires in COVID-19. The protocol was immunoSEQ multiplex PCR, while the TCRdb copy is restricted to in-frame clones and leaves out a portion. This table holds roughly 100,000 clones, more than 85% found once. Material for sequencing was peripheral blood. These receptors were taken from a man in his fifties with active or convalescent COVID-19.

The V and J genes are TRBV5-1 and TRBJ2-1; the match to TRBD1 covers 8 bases. Germline V gives CDR1 SGHRS, CDR2 YFSETQ. The CDR3 is 18 amino acids. J lost 5 bases, V lost 1 base, and 14 bases had no gene match. CDR3 loop: CASSLSPTGTGNDNEQFF. DNA of the CDR3: TGCGCCAGCAGCTTGAGTCCCACCGGGACAGGTAACGACAATGAGCAGTTCTTC.

This chain links TRBV7-2 with TRBJ2-7; TRBD2 matches at 12 bases. This CDR3 is built from 15 residues. Germline loops: CDR1 SGHTA, CDR2 FQGNSA. Trimming removed 5 bases from V and 4 bases from J; junction bases left unmatched: 6. The CDR3 nucleotides are TGTGCCAGCAGCACCAGGACTAGCGGGGATTACGAGCAGTACTTC. Its protein is CASSTRTSGDYEQYF.

The chain combines TRBV10-3 with TRBJ2-5; TRBD2 aligns across 10 bases. Germline V CDR1 and CDR2: ENHRY, SYGVKD. With 2 bases clipped from V and 5 bases from J, the junction kept 5 bases outside the gene matches. The CDR3 contains 15 residues. CDR3 nucleotides: TGTGCCATCAGTGAGAGCGGGGGGGTTAGGGAGACCCAGTACTTC. This translates into CAISESGGVRETQYF.